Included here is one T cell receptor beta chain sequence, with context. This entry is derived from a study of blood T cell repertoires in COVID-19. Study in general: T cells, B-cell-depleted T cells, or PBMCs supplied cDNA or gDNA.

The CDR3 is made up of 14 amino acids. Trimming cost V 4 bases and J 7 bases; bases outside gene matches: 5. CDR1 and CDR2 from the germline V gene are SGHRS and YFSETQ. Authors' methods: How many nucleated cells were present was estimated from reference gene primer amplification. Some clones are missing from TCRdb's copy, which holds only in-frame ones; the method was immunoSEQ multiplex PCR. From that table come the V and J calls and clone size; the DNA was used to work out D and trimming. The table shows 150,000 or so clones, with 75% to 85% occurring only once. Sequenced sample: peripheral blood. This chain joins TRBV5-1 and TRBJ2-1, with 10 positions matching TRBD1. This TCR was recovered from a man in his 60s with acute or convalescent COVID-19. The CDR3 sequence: CASSRRTGGNEQFF. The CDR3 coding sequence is TGCGCCAGCAGCAGACGGACAGGGGGTAATGAGCAGTTCTTC.